This passage covers 9 T cell receptor beta chains from one sample sequenced in a study of cytomegalovirus exposure and HLA in healthy donors. The PCR was carried out with 60 Vbeta primers and 13 Jbeta primers. Measured with immunoSEQ multiplex PCR; TCRdb has only the in-frame clones, and not every one. The sample includes approximately 97,000 clones, roughly three quarters of them seen just once. The sequencing sample was made of PBMCs. These receptors were obtained from a male donor in good health and CMV-seropositive.

V and J are TRBV5-3 and TRBJ2-2; 7 nucleotides agree with TRBD2. Being an ORF, TRBV5-3 has a function that is uncertain. J gave up 4 bases and V 0 bases, and 3 bases lay outside the gene matches. This CDR3 comprises 15 residues. CDR3 bases: TGTGCCAGAAGCTTGGGGCTAGCGGTCACCGGGGAGCTGTTTTTT. Amino acid sequence: CARSLGLAVTGELFF.

V is TRBV20-1 and J is TRBJ2-5, with D hard to call. Germline V CDR1 and CDR2: DFQATT, SNEGSKA (reference sequence). V was shortened by 6 bases and J by 7 bases, with 9 bases between the two germline ends. This CDR3 region has 10 residues. CDR3 nucleotides: TGCAGTGCGCCCCGCGGGACCCAGTACTTC. It translates to CSAPRGTQYF.

V gene TRBV4-2 combines with J gene TRBJ2-7, with TRBD2 identical over 10 bases. J was trimmed by 4 bases and V by 0 bases; bases with no gene match: 6. Germline CDR1 and CDR2: LGHNA and YNFKEQ. The length of the CDR3 is 16 residues. In nucleotides, the CDR3 is TGTGCCAGCAGCCAAGACTCGTCTAGCGGGAGTTACGAGCAGTACTTC. Translation gives CASSQDSSSGSYEQYF.

The chain links TRBV9 to TRBJ1-2; D remains unclear. The CDR3 is 11 residues long. Trimming took 3 bases from V and 8 from J, leaving 8 bases between them. Germline V gene data show CDR1 as SGDLS and CDR2 as YYNGEE. DNA of the CDR3: TGTGCCAGCAGCGAAGGGAGGGGCTACACCTTC. Amino acid sequence: CASSEGRGYTF.

The rearrangement joins TRBV4-1 to TRBJ2-1, with a possible D match to TRBD2 (7 bases). Trimming cost V 4 bases and J 8 bases, with 12 bases left between them. Germline V gene lookup returns CDR1 MGHRA and CDR2 YSYEKL. CDR3 length: 13 residues. CDR3 in DNA: TGCGCCAGCAGCCGAGGGGGAGGGCATGAGCAGTTCTTC. Residues: CASSRGGGHEQFF.

The chain has TRBV4-3 and TRBJ1-1; D gene ambiguous. This CDR3 spans 12 amino acids. Trimming stripped 4 bases from V and 3 bases from J, with 6 bases between. Germline CDR1 reads LGHNA; CDR2 reads YSLEER. CDR3 in amino acids: CASSRVDTEAFF. The DNA of the CDR3 is TGCGCCAGCAGCCGAGTAGACACTGAAGCTTTCTTT.

The chain employs TRBV7-2 and TRBJ2-7; 9 bases fit TRBD2. J gave up 1 base and V 5 bases, and 6 bases lay outside the gene matches. The CDR3 runs 15 residues. Germline loops: CDR1 SGHTA, CDR2 FQGNSA. CDR3 residues: CASSPLAGLSYEQYF. The DNA for the CDR3 is TGTGCCAGCAGCCCACTAGCGGGTTTGTCCTACGAGCAGTACTTC.

This chain links TRBV7-9 with TRBJ2-1, with D uncertain. The CDR3 is 15 residues long. Deletions cut 1 base from V and 8 bases from J, with 15 bases between. Germline V gene data show CDR1 as SEHNR and CDR2 as FQNEAQ (reference sequence). The CDR3 DNA follows: TGTGCCAGCAGCTTAGGGCAGGTGGAATCGGATGAGCAGTTCTTC. This translates into CASSLGQVESDEQFF.

V usage is TRBV9 and J usage is TRBJ2-7, with D possibly TRBD1 on 6 matching bases. V lost 3 bases, J lost 1 base, and 11 bases lay in between. From germline, CDR1 is SGDLS and CDR2 YYNGEE. This CDR3 region has 14 residues. Here the CDR3 reads CASSGLQGSYEQYF. The CDR3 DNA follows: TGTGCCAGCAGCGGGCTACAGGGATCCTACGAGCAGTACTTC.